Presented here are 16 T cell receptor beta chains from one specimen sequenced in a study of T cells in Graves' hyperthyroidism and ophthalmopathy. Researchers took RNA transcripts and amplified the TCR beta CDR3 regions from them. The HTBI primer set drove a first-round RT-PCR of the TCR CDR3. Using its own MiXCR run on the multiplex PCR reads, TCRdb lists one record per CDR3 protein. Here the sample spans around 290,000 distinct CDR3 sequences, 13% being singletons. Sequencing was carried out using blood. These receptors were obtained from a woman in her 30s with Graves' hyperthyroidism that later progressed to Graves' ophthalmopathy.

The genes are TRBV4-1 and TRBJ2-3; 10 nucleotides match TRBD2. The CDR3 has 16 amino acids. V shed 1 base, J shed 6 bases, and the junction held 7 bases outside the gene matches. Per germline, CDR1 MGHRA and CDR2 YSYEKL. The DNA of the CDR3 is TGCGCCAGCAGCCAAGGGCTAGCGGGAGATTTTGATACGCAGTATTTT. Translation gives CASSQGLAGDFDTQYF.

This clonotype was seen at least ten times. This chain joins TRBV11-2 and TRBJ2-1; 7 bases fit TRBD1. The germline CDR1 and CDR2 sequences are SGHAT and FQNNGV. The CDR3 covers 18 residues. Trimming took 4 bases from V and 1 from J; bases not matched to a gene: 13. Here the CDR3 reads CASSSYPLGGRSYNEQFF. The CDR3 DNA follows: TGTGCCAGCAGCTCCTACCCCTTAGGGGGCCGGTCCTACAATGAGCAGTTCTTC.

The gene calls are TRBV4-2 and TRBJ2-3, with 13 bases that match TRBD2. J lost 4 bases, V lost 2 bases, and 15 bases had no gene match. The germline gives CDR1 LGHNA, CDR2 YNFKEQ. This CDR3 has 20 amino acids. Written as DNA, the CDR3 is TGTGCCAGCAGCCAATCCGCCGGGACTAGCGGGATAGGGGTTGCAGATACGCAGTATTTT. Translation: CASSQSAGTSGIGVADTQYF.

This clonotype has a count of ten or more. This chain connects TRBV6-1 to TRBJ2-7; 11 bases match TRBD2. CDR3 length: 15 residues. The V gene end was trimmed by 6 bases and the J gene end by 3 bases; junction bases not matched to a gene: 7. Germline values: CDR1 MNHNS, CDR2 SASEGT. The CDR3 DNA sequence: TGTGCCAGCAGGGAGGGACTAGCGGAGCACTACGAGCAGTACTTC. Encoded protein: CASREGLAEHYEQYF.

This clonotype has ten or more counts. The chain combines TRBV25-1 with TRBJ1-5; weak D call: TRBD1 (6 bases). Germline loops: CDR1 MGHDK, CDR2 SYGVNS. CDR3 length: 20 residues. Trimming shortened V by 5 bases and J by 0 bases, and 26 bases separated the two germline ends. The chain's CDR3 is CASSPPAGASIIGSNQPQHF. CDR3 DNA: TGTGCCAGCAGTCCACCTGCGGGGGCATCGATAATAGGTAGCAATCAGCCCCAGCATTTT.

The CDR3 region is CASSRTGFYEQYF. The CDR3 DNA reads as TGTGCCAGCAGTAGGACAGGATTCTACGAGCAGTACTTC. The rearrangement joins TRBV6-1 to TRBJ2-7; 7 nucleotides align to TRBD1. Germline V gene lookup returns CDR1 MNHNS and CDR2 SASEGT. The V gene end was trimmed by 5 bases and the J gene end by 3 bases; junction bases not matched to a gene: 4. This CDR3 is 13 amino acids long.

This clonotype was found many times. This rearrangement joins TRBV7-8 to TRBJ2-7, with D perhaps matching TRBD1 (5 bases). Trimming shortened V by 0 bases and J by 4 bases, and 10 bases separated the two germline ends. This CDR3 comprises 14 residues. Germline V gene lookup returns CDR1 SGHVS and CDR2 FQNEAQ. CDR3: CASSLAGRQYEQYF. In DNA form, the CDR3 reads TGTGCCAGCAGCTTAGCGGGTCGACAGTACGAGCAGTACTTC.

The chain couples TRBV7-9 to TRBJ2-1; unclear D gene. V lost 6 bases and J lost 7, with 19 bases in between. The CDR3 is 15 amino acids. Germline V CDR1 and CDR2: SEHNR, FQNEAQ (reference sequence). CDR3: CASRSYSTGKNEQFF. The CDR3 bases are TGTGCCAGCAGATCTTACAGCACCGGAAAGAATGAGCAGTTCTTC.

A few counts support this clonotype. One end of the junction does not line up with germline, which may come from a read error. Here the CDR3 reads CASSNLSGRETQCF. The CDR3 bases are TGTGCCAGCAGCAACTTATCAGGGCGCGAGACCCAGTGCTTC. The chain recombines TRBV13 with TRBJ2-5, with TRBD1 as a possible D gene (5 bases). The CDR3 has 14 amino acids. Germline CDR1 is PRHDT and CDR2 is FYEKMQ (reference sequence).

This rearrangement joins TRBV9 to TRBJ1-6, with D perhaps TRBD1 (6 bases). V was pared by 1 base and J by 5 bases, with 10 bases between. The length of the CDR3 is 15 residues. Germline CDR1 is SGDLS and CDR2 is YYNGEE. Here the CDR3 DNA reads TGTGCCAGCAGCGTAACAGGGTCCGATAATTCACCCCTCCACTTT. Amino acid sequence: CASSVTGSDNSPLHF.

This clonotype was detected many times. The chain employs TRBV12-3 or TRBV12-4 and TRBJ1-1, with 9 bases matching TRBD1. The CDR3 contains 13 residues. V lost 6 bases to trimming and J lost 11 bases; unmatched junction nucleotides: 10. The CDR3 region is CASRGTGGLEAFF. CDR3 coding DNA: TGTGCCAGCAGGGGAACAGGGGGCCTTGAGGCTTTCTTT.

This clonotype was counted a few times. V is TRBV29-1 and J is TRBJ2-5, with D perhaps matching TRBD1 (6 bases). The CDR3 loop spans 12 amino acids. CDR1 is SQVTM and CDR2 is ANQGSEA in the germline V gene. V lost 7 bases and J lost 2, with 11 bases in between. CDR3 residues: CSGGQWQETQYF. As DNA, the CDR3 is TGCAGCGGCGGACAGTGGCAAGAGACCCAGTACTTC.

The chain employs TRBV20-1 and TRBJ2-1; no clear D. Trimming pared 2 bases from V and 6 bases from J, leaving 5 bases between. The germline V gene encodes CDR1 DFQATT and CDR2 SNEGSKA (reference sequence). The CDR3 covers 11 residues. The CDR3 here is CSARPVNEQFF. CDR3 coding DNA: TGCAGTGCTAGACCTGTCAATGAGCAGTTCTTC.

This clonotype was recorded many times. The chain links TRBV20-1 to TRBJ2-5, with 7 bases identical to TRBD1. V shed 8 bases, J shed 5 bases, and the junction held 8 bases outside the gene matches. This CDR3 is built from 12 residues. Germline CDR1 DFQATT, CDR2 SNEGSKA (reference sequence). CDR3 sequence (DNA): TGCAGTTCGCCGGGACAGCTGGAGACCCAGTACTTC. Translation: CSSPGQLETQYF.

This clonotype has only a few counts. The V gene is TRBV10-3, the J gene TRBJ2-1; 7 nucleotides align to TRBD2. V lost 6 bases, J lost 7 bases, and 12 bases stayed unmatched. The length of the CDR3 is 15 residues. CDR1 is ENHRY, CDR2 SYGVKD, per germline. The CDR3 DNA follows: TGTGCCATCAGCCACCTTAGCGGGCCATTTAATGAGCAGTTCTTC. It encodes CAISHLSGPFNEQFF.

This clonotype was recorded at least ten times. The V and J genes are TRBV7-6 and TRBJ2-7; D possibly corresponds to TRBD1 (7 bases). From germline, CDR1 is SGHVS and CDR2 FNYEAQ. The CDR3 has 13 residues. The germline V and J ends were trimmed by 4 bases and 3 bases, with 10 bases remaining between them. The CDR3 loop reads CASSSQGGYEQYF. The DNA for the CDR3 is TGTGCCAGCAGCTCCCAGGGGGGCTACGAGCAGTACTTC.